This TCR beta chain was sequenced for a study of Ad26.COV2.S vaccination and SARS-CoV-2 variants. Overall study context: Administration of Ad26.COV2.S was intramuscular, either once or twice 56 days apart.

TCRdb's copy holds only in-frame clones and misses some; the assay was immunoSEQ multiplex PCR. Of roughly 510,000 clones listed, around 90% were seen once; the top ten hold roughly 13%. Trimming left V 0 bases short and J 7 bases short, with 7 bases between. Germline V gene data show CDR1 as KGHSH and CDR2 as LQKENI. CDR3 length: 12 residues. Treatment defined: roughly 18 received Ad26.COV2.S at low or high dose, single or two shots; several received placebo; per-sample allocation not given. The samples were gathered on day 63 after the first injection of vaccine or placebo. In Boston, an adult donor aged 18-55 years took part.

This clonotype originated in a person between 18 and 65 years old who received the Ad26.COV2.S COVID-19 vaccine or a placebo. The genes are TRBV18 and TRBJ2-7; D may be TRBD2 (6 bases). The material was peripheral blood, obtained in a trial of Ad26.COV2.S vaccine versus placebo. The CDR3 reads CASSPPAGEQYF. Written as DNA, the CDR3 is TGTGCCAGCTCACCACCGGCGGGGGAGCAGTACTTC.